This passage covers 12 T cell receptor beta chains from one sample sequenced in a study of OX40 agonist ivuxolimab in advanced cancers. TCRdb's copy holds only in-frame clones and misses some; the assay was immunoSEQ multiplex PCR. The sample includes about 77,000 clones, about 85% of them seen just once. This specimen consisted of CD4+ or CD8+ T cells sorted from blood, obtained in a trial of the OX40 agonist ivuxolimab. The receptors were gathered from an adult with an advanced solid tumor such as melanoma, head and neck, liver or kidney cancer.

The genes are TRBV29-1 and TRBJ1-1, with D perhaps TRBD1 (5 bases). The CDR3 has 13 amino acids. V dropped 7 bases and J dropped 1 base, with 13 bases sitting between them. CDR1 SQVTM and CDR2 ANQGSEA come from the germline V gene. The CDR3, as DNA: TGCAGCGGAGACAGTTTTTCGAACACTGAAGCTTTCTTT. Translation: CSGDSFSNTEAFF.

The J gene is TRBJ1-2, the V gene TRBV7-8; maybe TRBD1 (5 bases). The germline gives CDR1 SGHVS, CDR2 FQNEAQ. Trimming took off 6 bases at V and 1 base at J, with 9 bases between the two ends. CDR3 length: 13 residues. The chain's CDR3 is CASSPGRNYGYTF. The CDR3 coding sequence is TGTGCCAGCAGTCCAGGGCGTAACTATGGCTACACCTTC.

CDR3: CASSPDRENTEAFF. DNA for the CDR3: TGTGCCAGCTCACCCGACAGGGAAAACACTGAAGCTTTCTTT. This sequence joins TRBV18 and TRBJ1-1; 7 nucleotides align to TRBD1. The CDR3 has 14 residues. Trimming removed 3 bases from V and 2 bases from J; junction bases left unmatched: 3. From germline, CDR1 is KGHSH and CDR2 LQKENI.

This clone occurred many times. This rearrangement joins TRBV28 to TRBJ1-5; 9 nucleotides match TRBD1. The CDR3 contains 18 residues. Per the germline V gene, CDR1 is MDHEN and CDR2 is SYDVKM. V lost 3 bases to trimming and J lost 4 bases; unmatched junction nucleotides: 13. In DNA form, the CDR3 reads TGTGCCAGCAGTTTCATGACAGGGGGAGCAAAATTTAATCAGCCCCAGCATTTT. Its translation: CASSFMTGGAKFNQPQHF.

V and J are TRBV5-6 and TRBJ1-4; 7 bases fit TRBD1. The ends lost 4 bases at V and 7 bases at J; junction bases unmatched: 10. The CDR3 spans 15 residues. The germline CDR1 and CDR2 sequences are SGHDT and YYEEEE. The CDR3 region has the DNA TGTGCCAGCAGCCAGACAACAGGGGTGGGTGAAAAACTGTTTTTT. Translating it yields CASSQTTGVGEKLFF.

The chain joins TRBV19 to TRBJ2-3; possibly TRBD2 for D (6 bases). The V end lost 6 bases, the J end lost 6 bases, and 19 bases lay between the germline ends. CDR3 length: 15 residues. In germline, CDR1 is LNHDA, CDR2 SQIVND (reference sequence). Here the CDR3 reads CASSQRGLAKDTQYF. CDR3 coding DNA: TGTGCCAGTAGCCAAAGGGGTCTAGCGAAGGATACGCAGTATTTT.

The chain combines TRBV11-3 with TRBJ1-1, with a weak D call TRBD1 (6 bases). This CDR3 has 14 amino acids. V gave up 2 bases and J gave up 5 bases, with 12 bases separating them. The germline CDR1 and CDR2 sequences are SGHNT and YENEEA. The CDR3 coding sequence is TGTGCCAGCAGCTTAAGGGGGGCAGAGACTGAAGCTTTCTTT. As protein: CASSLRGAETEAFF. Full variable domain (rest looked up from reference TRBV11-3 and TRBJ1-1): EAGVVQSPRYKIIEKKQPVAFWCNPISGHNTLYWYLQNLGQGPELLIRYENEEAVDDSQLPKDRFSAERLKGVDSTLKIQPAELGDSAVYLCASSLRGAETEAFFGQGTRLTVV.

In DNA form, the CDR3 reads TGTGCCAGCAGGGGTGGGTCTAGCAATCAGCCCCAGCATTTT. The encoded protein is CASRGGSSNQPQHF. This chain links TRBV6-1 with TRBJ1-5; the D is unclear. The CDR3 consists of 14 residues. Germline loops: CDR1 MNHNS, CDR2 SASEGT. Trimming removed 6 bases from V and 0 bases from J, with 9 bases in between.

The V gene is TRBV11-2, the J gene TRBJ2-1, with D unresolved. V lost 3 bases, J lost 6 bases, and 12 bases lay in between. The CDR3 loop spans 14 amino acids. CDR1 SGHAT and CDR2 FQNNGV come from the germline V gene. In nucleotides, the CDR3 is TGTGCCAGCAGCTTTTCCCTGGTGGTCAATGAGCAGTTCTTC. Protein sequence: CASSFSLVVNEQFF.

CDR3 sequence reads: CASSSQQGSYEQYF. CDR3 coding DNA: TGTGCCAGCAGCTCACAACAGGGCTCCTACGAGCAGTACTTC. The chain couples TRBV7-6 to TRBJ2-7; D perhaps matches TRBD1 (6 bases). Between the trimmed V and J ends, which lost 4 bases and 0 bases, there was a span of 10 bases. The V gene's germline CDR1 is SGHVS and CDR2 FNYEAQ. The length of the CDR3 is 14 residues.

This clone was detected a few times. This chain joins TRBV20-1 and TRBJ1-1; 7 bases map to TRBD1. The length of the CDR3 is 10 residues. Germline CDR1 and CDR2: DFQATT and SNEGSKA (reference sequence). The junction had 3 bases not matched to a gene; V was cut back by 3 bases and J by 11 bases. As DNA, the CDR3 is TGCAGTGCTAGTACAGGGGATGCTTTCTTT. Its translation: CSASTGDAFF.

DNA for the CDR3: TGCGCCAGCAGCTTCGGATTAGCGGCAGATACGCAGTATTTT. It yields the protein CASSFGLAADTQYF. The chain uses TRBV5-1 and TRBJ2-3, with TRBD2 as a possible D gene (6 bases). CDR1 and CDR2 (germline): SGHRS, YFSETQ. Trimming took off 2 bases at V and 4 bases at J, with 11 bases between the two ends. The CDR3 length is 14 residues.